Presented here are 13 T cell receptor beta chains from one specimen sequenced in a study of blood T cell repertoires in COVID-19. Sequenced by immunoSEQ multiplex PCR; TCRdb stores in-frame clones only, minus some. The data contain 110,000 to 150,000 clones, roughly four fifths of them singletons. The sequencing input was peripheral blood. All receptors come from a woman aged 80 or older with acute or convalescent COVID-19.

The CDR3 protein is CASSLWTAAESPLHF. DNA of the CDR3: TGTGCCAGCAGCTTATGGACAGCGGCTGAATCACCCCTCCACTTT. This rearrangement joins TRBV7-9 to TRBJ1-6, with D perhaps TRBD1 (6 bases). Between the trimmed V and J ends, which lost 2 bases and 10 bases, there was a span of 15 bases. Germline loops: CDR1 SEHNR, CDR2 FQNEAQ (reference sequence). The CDR3 runs to 15 residues.

CDR3 residues: CASSWGRLAGPYIGELFF. CDR3 DNA sequence: TGTGCCAGTAGTTGGGGGCGACTAGCGGGCCCATATATCGGGGAGCTGTTTTTT. The V and J genes are TRBV19 and TRBJ2-2, with 10 nucleotides matching TRBD2. Germline V gives CDR1 LNHDA, CDR2 SQIVND (reference sequence). This CDR3 is 18 amino acids long. The V segment lost 5 bases and the J segment 7 bases; nucleotides outside the gene matches: 16. Variable domain in full (rest from reference TRBV19 and TRBJ2-2): DGGITQSPKYLFRKEGQNVTLSCEQNLNHDAMYWYRQDPGQGLRLIYYSQIVNDFQKGDIAEGYSVSREKKESFPLTVTSAQKNPTAFYLCASSWGRLAGPYIGELFFGEGSRLTVL.

V and J are TRBV19 and TRBJ1-5; 9 positions match TRBD1. Per the germline V gene, CDR1 is LNHDA and CDR2 is SQIVND (reference sequence). This CDR3 region has 13 residues. The J segment lost 7 bases and the V segment lost 9 bases, leaving 7 bases of the junction unmatched. CDR3 sequence reads: CASANRGLQPQHF. The CDR3 nucleotides are TGTGCCAGCGCCAACAGGGGGCTGCAGCCCCAGCATTTT.

This clone has only a few counts. This chain's CDR3 is CASTRGPDSPLHF. CDR3 coding DNA: TGTGCCAGTACGAGGGGGCCCGATTCACCCCTCCACTTT. The chain joins TRBV19 to TRBJ1-6; 7 nucleotides agree with TRBD1. Trimming at V came to 7 bases and at J to 8 bases, leaving 5 bases not matched to a gene. Per germline, CDR1 LNHDA and CDR2 SQIVND (reference sequence). This CDR3 has 13 residues.

The rearrangement links TRBV6-5 to TRBJ2-7; D is ambiguous. The germline V gene encodes CDR1 MNHEY and CDR2 SVGAGI. The V end was cut by 4 bases, the J end by 2 bases, with 15 bases between. The CDR3 extends over 15 amino acids. The CDR3 DNA reads as TGTGCCAGCAGTTCTGGCTCGATCAACCCCTACGAGCAGTACTTC. This codes for CASSSGSINPYEQYF.

This sequence joins TRBV28 and TRBJ2-2; no reliable D call. The CDR3 extends over 14 amino acids. With 8 bases removed from V and 4 bases from J, the gap between germline ends came to 14 bases. CDR1 is MDHEN and CDR2 is SYDVKM in the germline V gene. The CDR3 spells CASFSSAGTGELFF. CDR3 sequence (DNA): TGTGCCAGCTTTTCATCGGCAGGCACCGGGGAGCTGTTTTTT. The whole variable domain, remainder taken from reference TRBV28 and TRBJ2-2, is DVKVTQSSRYLVKRTGEKVFLECVQDMDHENMFWYRQDPGLGLRLIYFSYDVKMKEKGDIPEGYSVSREKKERFSLILESASTNQTSMYLCASFSSAGTGELFFGEGSRLTVL.

V gene TRBV5-4 combines with J gene TRBJ2-4; D not certain. This CDR3 has 14 residues. The germline V gene encodes CDR1 SGHNT and CDR2 YYREEE (reference sequence). Trimming took off 2 bases at V and 1 base at J, with 7 bases between the two ends. CDR3 DNA: TGTGCCAGCAGCTTTCCCGGGGCCAAAAACATTCAGTACTTC. This translates into CASSFPGAKNIQYF.

This clone turned up a few times. The chain combines TRBV7-6 with TRBJ2-1; 11 bases match TRBD2. CDR3 length: 16 amino acids. Trimming cost V 5 bases and J 3 bases; bases outside gene matches: 6. Germline lookup yields CDR1 SGHVS and CDR2 FNYEAQ. The CDR3 nucleotides are TGTGCCAGCAGCACAATAGCGGGAGGGCGCTACAATGAGCAGTTCTTC. It codes for CASSTIAGGRYNEQFF.

The chain recombines TRBV18 with TRBJ2-3, with TRBD2 as a possible D gene (5 bases). This CDR3 is built from 15 residues. The germline V gene has CDR1 KGHSH and CDR2 LQKENI. Trimming took 0 bases from V and 2 from J, leaving 9 bases between them. The DNA for the CDR3 is TGTGCCAGCTCACCACCGAGCGGCTACACAGATACGCAGTATTTT. Amino acids: CASSPPSGYTDTQYF.

The genes are TRBV27 and TRBJ2-2; D remains ambiguous. Germline-derived CDR1 and CDR2 are MNHEY and SMNVEV (reference sequence). Trimming stripped 3 bases from V and 6 bases from J, with 5 bases between. The CDR3 is 12 amino acids. The CDR3 nucleotides are TGTGCCAGCAGTTTTCGAGCCGGGGAGCTGTTTTTT. Protein product: CASSFRAGELFF.

The V and J genes are TRBV27 and TRBJ2-2; 7 bases align to TRBD2. Unmatched junction bases numbered 9, after V lost 8 bases and J lost 9 bases. The CDR3 sequence is 13 residues long. Germline V lookup: CDR1 MNHEY, CDR2 SMNVEV (reference sequence). CDR3 residues: CASGLVGARELFF. CDR3 bases: TGTGCCAGCGGACTAGTCGGGGCCCGGGAGCTGTTTTTT.

J is TRBJ2-7 and V is TRBV5-5, with 9 bases that match TRBD2. Germline CDR1 and CDR2: SGHKS and YYEKEE (reference sequence). J lost 6 bases, V lost 4 bases, and 5 bases had no gene match. This CDR3 contains 13 residues. CDR3 sequence (DNA): TGTGCCAGCAGCCCATCGACTAGCGGCGAGCAGTACTTC. Translated: CASSPSTSGEQYF.

The chain is built from TRBV19 and TRBJ1-2; 11 bases match TRBD1. The ends lost 6 bases at V and 5 bases at J; junction bases unmatched: 14. Germline V gives CDR1 LNHDA, CDR2 SQIVND (reference sequence). The CDR3 covers 17 residues. CDR3 nucleotide sequence: TGTGCCAGTAGCATATCATGGGACAGGGGGAAGTATTATGGCTACACCTTC. Protein: CASSISWDRGKYYGYTF.